This section outlines one T cell receptor (beta chain) sequence together with its context. The antigen is not known. With autoimmune disease history or systemic immunosuppression, patients were excluded. Trimming at V came to 5 bases and at J to 0 bases, leaving 6 bases not matched to a gene. Per the germline V gene, CDR1 is MDHEN and CDR2 is SYDVKM. The CDR3 totals 15 residues. The repertoire was sequenced with immunoSEQ multiplex PCR; TCRdb's copy has only in-frame clones and lacks some. Seen here are 70,000 to 95,000 clones, roughly 91% observed once, and the top ten hold roughly 13%. This sample is part of a study of OX40 agonist ivuxolimab in advanced cancers. Findings and limits, study-wide: More expanded clones were seen, on average, in CD8+ T cells than in CD4+.

Sequencing used CD4+ or CD8+ T cells sorted from blood, obtained in a trial of the OX40 agonist ivuxolimab. The TCR originated in an adult with an advanced solid tumor such as melanoma, head and neck, liver or kidney cancer. The rearrangement joins TRBV28 to TRBJ2-7; 8 nucleotides match TRBD1. The CDR3 DNA reads TGTGCCAGCAGTCCTACGGACAGGGACTCCTACGAGCAGTACTTC. Its protein product is CASSPTDRDSYEQYF.